This TCR beta chain was obtained from a study of cytomegalovirus exposure and HLA in healthy donors. The protocol was immunoSEQ multiplex PCR, while the TCRdb copy is restricted to in-frame clones and leaves out a portion. The data show under 200,000 clones, about 90% seen once. General study findings and limits: The authors enumerated over 150 TCR beta chains as linked to cytomegalovirus.

The CDR3 has 19 residues. J lost 8 bases, V lost 3 bases, and 18 bases had no gene match. CDR1 MNHEY and CDR2 SMNVEV come from the germline V gene (reference sequence). For this clone: The antigen is unknown.

Sequencing input: PBMCs. J is TRBJ2-2 and V is TRBV27; TRBD2 matches 10 bases. The receptor's source is a woman aged 18-35 years in good health and CMV-seropositive. The DNA of the CDR3 is TGTGCCAGCAGTTTGATTCTCCCCTCTAGCGGGAGTTTTGGTGGGGAGCTGTTTTTT. This translates into CASSLILPSSGSFGGELFF.